This is a list of T cell receptor beta chains from one sample in a study of preoperative IRX-2 immunotherapy in early breast cancer. Produced via immunoSEQ multiplex PCR; TCRdb's table is partial and in-frame only. The top ten clones hold 1.6% of a sample with around 39,000 clones, just under 95% of them seen once. The sample here was tumor tissue, taken after IRX-2 immunotherapy. Receptor source: a human donor with breast cancer. Each CDR3 is given with its conserved first and last residue. The D gene is left open where the match is weak. Rows may omit the clone size; those that give it use once, few, many or a size class.

j_call d_call clone_size v_call cdr3_aa cdr3_nt
TRBJ1-4 - - TRBV4-1 CASSPTGTNEKLFF TGCGCCAGCAGCCCCACAGGGACTAATGAAAAACTGTTTTTT
TRBJ2-7 - - TRBV29-1 CSVEARGDSYEQYF TGCAGCGTTGAAGCTAGGGGCGACTCCTACGAGCAGTACTTC
TRBJ2-5 TRBD1 - TRBV5-1 CASSLAGTVQETQYF TGCGCCAGCAGCTTGGCGGGGACAGTCCAAGAGACCCAGTACTTC
TRBJ2-3 TRBD1 once TRBV4-3 CASSQDPTGAITDTQYF TGCGCCAGCAGCCAAGACCCTACAGGGGCCATTACAGATACGCAGTATTTT
TRBJ2-5 TRBD2 - TRBV6-5 CASSYSYGRGAETQYF TGTGCCAGCAGTTACTCCTACGGGAGGGGTGCAGAGACCCAGTACTTC
TRBJ1-4 - - TRBV18 CASSPVGGTNEKLFF TGTGCCAGCTCACCGGTTGGAGGAACTAATGAAAAACTGTTTTTT
TRBJ1-2 - - TRBV6-5 CASEGGGSNYGYTF TGTGCCAGCGAAGGGGGGGGATCGAACTATGGCTACACCTTC
TRBJ1-5 - - TRBV28 CAIRLPGNQPQHF TGTGCGATCAGACTCCCAGGCAATCAGCCCCAGCATTTT
TRBJ2-7 - - TRBV27 CASSLVVSEQYF TGTGCCAGCAGTTTGGTCGTCTCCGAGCAGTACTTC
TRBJ2-7 - - TRBV4-3 CASSQDSRNEQYF TGCGCCAGCAGCCAAGATTCCCGTAACGAGCAGTACTTC
TRBJ2-5 TRBD1 - TRBV6-1 CASSDPGGRIETQYF TGTGCCAGCAGTGACCCAGGGGGCCGTATTGAGACCCAGTACTTC
TRBJ2-7 - - TRBV5-6 CASSNPTTPPNYEQYF TGTGCCAGCAGCAACCCTACTACCCCGCCCAACTACGAGCAGTACTTC
TRBJ2-7 - - TRBV6-5 CASSYSNGDNEQYF TGTGCCAGCAGTTACTCGAACGGGGATAACGAGCAGTACTTC
TRBJ2-1 TRBD2 - TRBV6-5 CASSYWSSGSDEQFF TGTGCCAGCAGTTACTGGTCTAGCGGGAGTGATGAGCAGTTCTTC
TRBJ1-5 TRBD1 - TRBV19 CASSTRDRGNQPQHF TGTGCCAGTAGTACCCGGGACAGGGGTAATCAGCCCCAGCATTTT
TRBJ2-1 TRBD2 - TRBV25-1 CASSEYSPAPKRGEQFF TGTGCCAGCAGTGAATATTCCCCGGCCCCAAAGCGGGGTGAGCAGTTCTTC
TRBJ2-1 TRBD2 - TRBV29-1 CSVRLAGGYNEQFF TGCAGCGTACGACTAGCGGGGGGTTACAATGAGCAGTTCTTC
TRBJ2-3 - - TRBV29-1 CSVRGGDRNTQYF TGCAGCGTGAGAGGGGGGGACCGAAATACGCAGTATTTT
TRBJ1-5 - - TRBV6-6 CASSWTASNQPQHF TGTGCCAGCAGTTGGACAGCAAGCAATCAGCCCCAGCATTTT
TRBJ1-2 TRBD1 - TRBV4-1 CASSPSGGTGKKNYGYTF TGCGCCAGCAGCCCCTCCGGAGGGACAGGGAAGAAGAACTATGGCTACACCTTC
TRBJ1-2 TRBD1 once TRBV7-8 CASSTGGTGTQYHGYTF TGTGCCAGCAGCACCGGCGGGACAGGGACCCAGTATCATGGCTACACCTTC
TRBJ1-6 TRBD1 - TRBV27 CASSRGGLGSPLHF TGTGCCAGCAGCCGAGGGGGCCTTGGTTCACCCCTCCACTTT